The 26 T cell receptor beta chains listed next were all sequenced from one sample in a study of shared clonotypes between healthy human individuals. TCRdb keeps only in-frame clones here, not all; method: immunoSEQ multiplex PCR. The table has about 2.4 million clones, 93% seen once. The source material was naive CD4+ T cells from PBMCs. As to subset: CD45RA+ positively selected. Every receptor here comes from a man younger than 35 in good health. Some clones in this sample may be carry-over from other donors' samples.

The CDR3 DNA is TGTGCCAGCAGTTACTCTCAGGGTACCGAAAAACTGTTTTTT. It codes for CASSYSQGTEKLFF. J is TRBJ1-4 and V is TRBV6-5, with a tentative D call TRBD1 (5 bases). Germline V gene sequence: CDR1 MNHEY, CDR2 SVGAGI. The CDR3 consists of 14 residues. V lost 0 bases to trimming and J lost 8 bases, with 10 bases between them.

The chain has TRBV12-5 and TRBJ2-5; D is ambiguous. The CDR3 has 13 amino acids. Germline V gene data show CDR1 as LGHNT and CDR2 as FRNRAP. V was shortened by 5 bases and J by 0 bases, with 7 bases between the two germline ends. CDR3 sequence (DNA): TGTGCTAGTGGTGGCCCTTACCAAGAGACCCAGTACTTC. This encodes CASGGPYQETQYF. The entire variable domain, with the rest obtained from reference TRBV12-5 and TRBJ2-5, is as follows: DARVTQTPRHKVTEMGQEVTMRCQPILGHNTVFWYRQTMMQGLELLAYFRNRAPLDDSGMPKDRFSAEMPDATLATLKIQPSEPRDSAVYFCASGGPYQETQYFGPGTRLLVL.

The CDR3 protein is CASSESRGYRGSYEQYF. For the CDR3, the DNA is TGTGCCAGCAGTGAATCTCGTGGCTACCGAGGCTCCTACGAGCAGTACTTC. J is TRBJ2-7 and V is TRBV2; no clear D. Per the germline V gene, CDR1 is SNHLY and CDR2 is FYNNEI. The CDR3 loop spans 17 amino acids. Trimming pared 2 bases from V and 0 bases from J, leaving 17 bases between. Based on the CDR3 plus reference TRBV2 and TRBJ2-7, the full variable domain is EPEVTQTPSHQVTQMGQEVILRCVPISNHLYFYWYRQILGQKVEFLVSFYNNEISEKSEIFDDQFSVERPDGSNFTLKIRSTKLEDSAMYFCASSESRGYRGSYEQYFGPGTRLTVT.

The chain links TRBV5-4 to TRBJ2-3, with 7 nucleotides matching TRBD2. Germline values: CDR1 SGHNT, CDR2 YYREEE (reference sequence). With V trimmed by 4 bases and J by 2 bases, 7 bases remained unmatched. The CDR3 consists of 15 residues. This CDR3 is CASSLGGANTDTQYF. The CDR3 region has the DNA TGTGCCAGCAGCCTGGGAGGGGCGAACACAGATACGCAGTATTTT.

As to this clone: The same CDR3 arises from other DNA sequences in this sample as well. J is TRBJ2-1 and V is TRBV5-4; no reliable D call. Germline lookup yields CDR1 SGHNT and CDR2 YYREEE (reference sequence). CDR3 length: 15 amino acids. Trimming removed 0 bases at V and 0 bases at J, with 7 bases between. CDR3 DNA: TGTGCCAGCAGCTTGGGTCTAGGCTCCTACAATGAGCAGTTCTTC. Amino acid sequence: CASSLGLGSYNEQFF. The full variable domain, with the rest looked up from reference TRBV5-4 and TRBJ2-1, is ETGVTQSPTHLIKTRGQQVTLRCSSQSGHNTVSWYQQALGQGPQFIFQYYREEENGRGNFPPRFSGLQFPNYSSELNVNALELDDSALYLCASSLGLGSYNEQFFGPGTRLTVL.

For this clone: Distinct nucleotide sequences in the sample also encode this CDR3. The chain couples TRBV7-2 to TRBJ2-3, with no clear D. CDR3 length equals 14 residues. V shed 0 bases and J shed 1 base, with 5 bases lying between them. Germline V gives CDR1 SGHTA, CDR2 FQGNSA. As DNA, the CDR3 is TGTGCCAGCAGCTTAGCGCGTGGCACAGATACGCAGTATTTT. Its protein is CASSLARGTDTQYF.

The chain recombines TRBV18 with TRBJ1-1; no reliable D call. Trimming took 3 bases from V and 1 from J, leaving 12 bases between them. Germline V CDR1 and CDR2: KGHSH, LQKENI. The CDR3 runs 15 residues. CDR3 loop: CASSPRTDPNTEAFF. The CDR3 DNA sequence: TGTGCCAGCTCACCCCGGACTGATCCGAACACTGAAGCTTTCTTT.

The chain carries TRBV9 and TRBJ1-2; D gene uncertain. V lost 0 bases and J lost 7, with 13 bases in between. Germline V lookup: CDR1 SGDLS, CDR2 YYNGEE. The CDR3 length is 14 residues. The chain's CDR3 is CASSVDVGGGGYTF. The CDR3 nucleotides read TGTGCCAGCAGCGTAGACGTGGGAGGAGGTGGCTACACCTTC.

V and J are TRBV28 and TRBJ1-2, with 9 positions matching TRBD1. The CDR3 runs to 13 residues. The V and J ends lost 6 bases and 8 bases, in that order; junction bases with no gene match: 7. CDR1 and CDR2 from the germline V gene are MDHEN and SYDVKM. The CDR3 nucleotides read TGTGCCAGCAGGCCCGGGACAGGGATGGGCTACACCTTC. Protein product: CASRPGTGMGYTF.

This clone came up once. V is TRBV2 and J is TRBJ1-1; TRBD1 is a possible D gene (5 bases). Germline assignment: CDR1 SNHLY and CDR2 FYNNEI. CDR3 length: 14 amino acids. V shed 4 bases and J shed 3 bases, with 12 bases lying between them. CDR3 in amino acids: CASSGGTYDTEAFF. In DNA form, the CDR3 reads TGTGCCAGCAGTGGGGGCACATACGACACTGAAGCTTTCTTT.

The gene calls are TRBV28 and TRBJ1-1; the D is unclear. The V end was cut by 5 bases, the J end by 1 base, with 11 bases between. In germline, CDR1 is MDHEN, CDR2 SYDVKM. This CDR3 has 14 residues. CDR3 nucleotide sequence: TGTGCCAGCAGTCCCCGTACACCGAACACTGAAGCTTTCTTT. Its translation is CASSPRTPNTEAFF.

The chain employs TRBV5-4 and TRBJ2-5; 7 nucleotides align to TRBD2. The CDR3 covers 16 residues. The ends lost 6 bases at V and 4 bases at J; junction bases unmatched: 15. Germline V gene sequence: CDR1 SGHNT, CDR2 YYREEE (reference sequence). CDR3 bases: TGTGCCAGCACAACCGGCGGGAGAACCATGGGAGAGACCCAGTACTTC. Translation gives CASTTGGRTMGETQYF. The full variable domain, its missing parts supplied by reference TRBV5-4 and TRBJ2-5, is ETGVTQSPTHLIKTRGQQVTLRCSSQSGHNTVSWYQQALGQGPQFIFQYYREEENGRGNFPPRFSGLQFPNYSSELNVNALELDDSALYLCASTTGGRTMGETQYFGPGTRLLVL.

J is TRBJ2-3 and V is TRBV6-4; 7 bases fit TRBD1. CDR3 length: 14 residues. Germline assignment: CDR1 MRHNA and CDR2 SNTAGT. V dropped 6 bases and J dropped 0; count of bases not matched to a gene: 3. CDR3 in amino acids: CASSPGQSTDTQYF. The CDR3, as DNA: TGTGCCAGCAGCCCGGGACAGAGCACAGATACGCAGTATTTT.

This sequence joins TRBV7-9 and TRBJ1-1, with D unresolved. This CDR3 spans 13 amino acids. Germline assignment: CDR1 SEHNR and CDR2 FQNEAQ (reference sequence). The ends were cut back, 0 bases at V and 14 bases at J, with 16 bases in the middle. DNA of the CDR3: TGTGCCAGCAGCTTAGCGTCCCAAGGAGGAAACTTCTTT. Its protein product is CASSLASQGGNFF.

V and J are TRBV9 and TRBJ2-3, with 13 positions matching TRBD2. The CDR3 covers 18 residues. CDR1 SGDLS and CDR2 YYNGEE come from the germline V gene. V dropped 4 bases and J dropped 2; count of bases not matched to a gene: 10. The CDR3 loop reads CASSSSGLAGTDTDTQYF. CDR3 coding DNA: TGTGCCAGCAGCTCCTCGGGACTAGCGGGAACTGACACAGATACGCAGTATTTT.

This chain joins TRBV5-6 and TRBJ2-3, with D possibly being TRBD2 (5 bases). Germline-derived CDR1 and CDR2 are SGHDT and YYEEEE. The CDR3 spans 14 residues. The V end was cut by 3 bases, the J end by 5 bases, with 13 bases between. CDR3 sequence: CASSSPREGDTQYF. The CDR3, as DNA: TGTGCCAGCAGCTCGCCCCGAGAGGGAGATACGCAGTATTTT. Filled out from reference TRBV5-6 and TRBJ2-3, the complete variable domain reads DAGVTQSPTHLIKTRGQQVTLRCSPKSGHDTVSWYQQALGQGPQFIFQYYEEEERQRGNFPDRFSGHQFPNYSSELNVNALLLGDSALYLCASSSPREGDTQYFGPGTRLTVL.

The CDR3 nucleotides read TGCGCCAGCAGCTCGGTGGGAGCAACTAATGAAAAACTGTTTTTT. This gives the protein CASSSVGATNEKLFF. The gene calls are TRBV5-1 and TRBJ1-4; D is ambiguous. The CDR3 consists of 15 residues. The germline V and J ends were trimmed by 3 bases and 0 bases, with 9 bases remaining between them. Germline values: CDR1 SGHRS, CDR2 YFSETQ.

The chain carries TRBV5-1 and TRBJ1-3, with TRBD1 matching 7 bases. Germline CDR1 is SGHRS and CDR2 is YFSETQ. Losses at the gene ends were 5 bases for V and 4 bases for J; bases not matched to a gene: 6. The CDR3 covers 14 residues. The CDR3 bases are TGCGCCAGCAGACCTACAGGGGTCGGAAACACCATATATTTT. Translated, it gives CASRPTGVGNTIYF.

V usage is TRBV19 and J usage is TRBJ2-1; D may be TRBD1 or TRBD2 (5 bases each). The CDR3 is made up of 16 amino acids. Germline CDR1 LNHDA, CDR2 SQIVND (reference sequence). Trimming removed 3 bases from V and 5 bases from J, with 17 bases in between. This chain's CDR3 is CASSIGNRLRDNEQFF. The CDR3 DNA follows: TGTGCCAGTAGTATCGGGAACAGGTTGAGGGACAATGAGCAGTTCTTC.

The V and J genes are TRBV5-5 and TRBJ1-5; D gene unclear. This CDR3 is built from 14 residues. Trimming pared 0 bases from V and 4 bases from J, leaving 8 bases between. In germline, CDR1 is SGHKS, CDR2 YYEKEE (reference sequence). The CDR3 bases are TGTGCCAGCAGCTTGGTCCAGAAGAATCAGCCCCAGCATTTT. Protein sequence: CASSLVQKNQPQHF.

This clone has only one observation. J is TRBJ2-3 and V is TRBV7-3, with D perhaps TRBD1 (6 bases). The CDR3 sequence is 13 residues long. V lost 8 bases, J lost 1 base, and 10 bases lay in between. The germline gives CDR1 SGHTA, CDR2 FQGTGA. The CDR3 sequence is CASAAGGTDTQYF. In DNA form, the CDR3 reads TGTGCCAGCGCGGCAGGGGGCACAGATACGCAGTATTTT.

The chain recombines TRBV7-8 with TRBJ2-7; D is uncertain. Trimming removed 4 bases at V and 0 bases at J, with 13 bases between. Germline V CDR1 and CDR2: SGHVS, FQNEAQ. CDR3 size: 15 residues. In nucleotides, the CDR3 is TGTGCCAGCAGCTCGGTGGGTGTAAGCTCCTACGAGCAGTACTTC. It translates to CASSSVGVSSYEQYF.

The chain combines TRBV7-6 with TRBJ2-6; TRBD1 matches 7 bases. The V and J ends lost 5 bases and 0 bases, in that order; junction bases with no gene match: 4. CDR3 size: 16 residues. CDR1 is SGHVS, CDR2 FNYEAQ, per germline. CDR3 bases: TGTGCCAGCAGCGGGGACAGTAGCTCTGGGGCCAACGTCCTGACTTTC. Translation: CASSGDSSSGANVLTF.

The chain couples TRBV5-6 to TRBJ1-2, with D perhaps TRBD1 (5 bases). The germline V gene encodes CDR1 SGHDT and CDR2 YYEEEE. There are 17 residues in the CDR3. V was shortened by 4 bases and J by 5 bases, with 24 bases between the two germline ends. The CDR3: CASSHFARDGERYGYTF. The CDR3 region has the DNA TGTGCCAGCAGCCACTTCGCCCGGGACGGGGAAAGATATGGCTACACCTTC.

The chain couples TRBV28 to TRBJ2-7; no clear D. CDR1 MDHEN and CDR2 SYDVKM come from the germline V gene. CDR3 size: 14 residues. The V end was cut by 2 bases, the J end by 0 bases, with 8 bases between. CDR3 protein: CASSLPGSSYEQYF. DNA of the CDR3: TGTGCCAGCAGTTTACCCGGCAGCTCCTACGAGCAGTACTTC.

The genes are TRBV6-5 and TRBJ1-2; D call uncertain. There are 14 residues in the CDR3. Trimming took off 4 bases at V and 5 bases at J, with 14 bases between the two ends. From germline, CDR1 is MNHEY and CDR2 SVGAGI. The CDR3: CASSFRAPGYGYTF. The CDR3 bases are TGTGCCAGCAGTTTCCGGGCCCCGGGGTATGGCTACACCTTC.